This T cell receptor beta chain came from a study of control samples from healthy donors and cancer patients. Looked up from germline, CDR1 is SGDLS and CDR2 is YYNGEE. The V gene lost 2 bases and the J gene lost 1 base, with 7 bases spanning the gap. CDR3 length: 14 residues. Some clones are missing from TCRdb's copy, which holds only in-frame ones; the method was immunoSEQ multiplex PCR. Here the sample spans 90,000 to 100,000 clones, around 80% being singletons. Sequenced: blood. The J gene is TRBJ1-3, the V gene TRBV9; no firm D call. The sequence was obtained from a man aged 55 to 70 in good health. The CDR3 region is CASSVDVSGNTIYF. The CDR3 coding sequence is TGTGCCAGCAGCGTTGACGTTTCTGGAAACACCATATATTTT. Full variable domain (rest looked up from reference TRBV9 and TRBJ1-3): DSGVTQTPKHLITATGQRVTLRCSPRSGDLSVYWYQQSLDQGLQFLIQYYNGEERAKGNILERFSAQQFPDLHSELNLSSLELGDSALYFCASSVDVSGNTIYFGEGSWLTVV.